Listed below are T cell receptor beta chains from one sample, sequenced in a study of shared clonotypes between healthy human individuals. Assay: immunoSEQ multiplex PCR; the TCRdb copy retains only in-frame clones and omits some. The data contain around 1.1 million clones, approximately 75% of them singletons. Sequences were obtained from memory CD4+ T cells from PBMCs. The receptors come from a man in his late teens or twenties in good health. Some clones in this sample may be carry-over from other donors' samples. Both conserved end residues are part of each CDR3. Each record gives: CDR3 DNA, CDR3 protein, V gene, clone size, D gene, J gene. D genes are given only for firm matches. Rows give clone size only sometimes, using once, few, many, or a class for an expanded clone.

TGCAGCGTGCGGACAGGAATCAACACCGGGGAGCTGTTTTTT | CSVRTGINTGELFF | TRBV29-1 | NA | TRBD1 | TRBJ2-2
TGTGCCACCAGCAGAGAGGTAGGCCGCTACGAGCAGTACTTC | CATSREVGRYEQYF | TRBV15 | NA | NA | TRBJ2-7
TGTGCCAGCAGTGAAGCACCCAGATCGGCTGGACCCCTCCACTTT | CASSEAPRSAGPLHF | TRBV2 | NA | NA | TRBJ1-6
TGTGCCAGCAGCTTAGAACGAACAGCGGAGACCCAGTACTTC | CASSLERTAETQYF | TRBV7-9 | NA | NA | TRBJ2-5
TGCGCCAGCAGCCGGGACAGGAGTAACACTGAAGCTTTCTTT | CASSRDRSNTEAFF | TRBV5-1 | NA | TRBD1 | TRBJ1-1
TGTGCCAGCAGCTTGGGGACTGGGGCCTCTGGGGCCAACGTCCTGACTTTC | CASSLGTGASGANVLTF | TRBV5-4 | NA | NA | TRBJ2-6
TGTGCCAGCAGTTTATCCGGACAGGGCCGGGATACGCAGTATTTT | CASSLSGQGRDTQYF | TRBV28 | NA | TRBD1 | TRBJ2-3
TGCAGCGAGCGGGAGAGCTCCTACAATGAGCAGTTCTTC | CSERESSYNEQFF | TRBV29-1 | NA | TRBD2 | TRBJ2-1
TGTGCCAGCAGCGTACTCGCCGTTAATGAAAAACTGTTTTTT | CASSVLAVNEKLFF | TRBV9 | NA | NA | TRBJ1-4
TGTGCCAGCAGTGATGGGGGGAACACAGATACGCAGTATTTT | CASSDGGNTDTQYF | TRBV25-1 | NA | NA | TRBJ2-3
TGTGCCTGGAGTGACCCTCCTAGGGGCTCCTACGAGCAGTACTTC | CAWSDPPRGSYEQYF | TRBV30 | NA | NA | TRBJ2-7
TGTGCCAGCAGCCCAGAGGGTAATGAGCAGTTCTTC | CASSPEGNEQFF | TRBV11-2 | NA | NA | TRBJ2-1
TGTGCCAGCACCAGGATTGGCCTTGGCGAGCAGTACTTC | CASTRIGLGEQYF | TRBV2 | NA | NA | TRBJ2-7
TGTGCCAGCAGCTTGTACAGGGGTGGCTACACCTTC | CASSLYRGGYTF | TRBV5-6 | NA | TRBD1 | TRBJ1-2
TGCGCCAGCAGCTCCGGACTAGCCCCGATCTACAATGAGCAGTTCTTC | CASSSGLAPIYNEQFF | TRBV5-1 | NA | TRBD2 | TRBJ2-1
TGTGCCAGCAGTTACGGGGGCTCCTACGAGCAGTACTTC | CASSYGGSYEQYF | TRBV6-6 | NA | NA | TRBJ2-7
TGCGCCAGCAGCCAAGGCCGCCGTTTC | CASSQGRRF | TRBV4-1 | NA | NA | TRBJ2-7
TGTGCCAGCTCACCGACCGCGACTAGCGGCTACAATGAGCAGTTCTTC | CASSPTATSGYNEQFF | TRBV18 | NA | TRBD2 | TRBJ2-1
TGTGCCAGCAGCCCCAGTAGTATCTCCGGGAGCTACAATGAGCAGTTCTTC | CASSPSSISGSYNEQFF | TRBV7-3 | NA | NA | TRBJ2-1
TGTGCCAGCAGTGATGTGACGGGAGATACGCAGTATTTT | CASSDVTGDTQYF | TRBV2 | NA | NA | TRBJ2-3
TGTGCTAGCAGCTTAGGGACAGGGCCACAAGAGACCCAGTACTTC | CASSLGTGPQETQYF | TRBV7-7 | once | TRBD1 | TRBJ2-5
TGTGCCAGCAGCTTGGGGGGCGCGGGCAATCAGCCCCAGCATTTT | CASSLGGAGNQPQHF | TRBV5-4 | NA | NA | TRBJ1-5